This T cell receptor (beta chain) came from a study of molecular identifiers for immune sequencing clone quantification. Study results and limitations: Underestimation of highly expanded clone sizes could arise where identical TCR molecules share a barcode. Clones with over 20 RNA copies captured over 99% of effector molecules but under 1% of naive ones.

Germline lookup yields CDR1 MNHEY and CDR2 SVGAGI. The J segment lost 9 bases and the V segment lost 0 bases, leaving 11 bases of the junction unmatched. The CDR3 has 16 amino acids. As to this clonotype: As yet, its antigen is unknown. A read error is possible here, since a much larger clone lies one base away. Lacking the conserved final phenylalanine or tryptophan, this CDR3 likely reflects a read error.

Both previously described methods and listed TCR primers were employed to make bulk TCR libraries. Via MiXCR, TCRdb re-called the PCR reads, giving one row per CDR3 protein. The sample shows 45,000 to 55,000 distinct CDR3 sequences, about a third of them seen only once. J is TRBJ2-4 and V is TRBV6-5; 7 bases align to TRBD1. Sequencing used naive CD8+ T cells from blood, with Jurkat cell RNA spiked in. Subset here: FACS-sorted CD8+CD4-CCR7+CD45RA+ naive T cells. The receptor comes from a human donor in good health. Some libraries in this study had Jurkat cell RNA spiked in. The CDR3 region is CASSYSQTGRYGIQYS. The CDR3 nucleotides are TGTGCCAGCAGTTACTCCCAGACAGGGCGGTATGGCATTCAGTACTCC.